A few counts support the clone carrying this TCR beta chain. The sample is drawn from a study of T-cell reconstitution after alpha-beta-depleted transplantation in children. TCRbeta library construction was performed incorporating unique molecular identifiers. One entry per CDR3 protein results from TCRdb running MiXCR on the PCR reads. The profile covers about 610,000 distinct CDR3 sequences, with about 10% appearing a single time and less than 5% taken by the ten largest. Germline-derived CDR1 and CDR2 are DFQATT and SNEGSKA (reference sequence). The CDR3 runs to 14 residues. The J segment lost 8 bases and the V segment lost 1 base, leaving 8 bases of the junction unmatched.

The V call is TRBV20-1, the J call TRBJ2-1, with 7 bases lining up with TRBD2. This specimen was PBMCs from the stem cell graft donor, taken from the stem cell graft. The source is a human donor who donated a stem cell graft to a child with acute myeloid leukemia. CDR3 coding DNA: TGCAGTGCTAGAGTACTGCGGGAGTGGTATGAGCAGTTCTTC. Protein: CSARVLREWYEQFF.